These 21 T cell receptor beta chains were all obtained from the same sample, sequenced in a study of beta chain features in type 1 diabetes. Notes on the study in general: For Type 1 diabetes patients, all four CD4+ subsets carried TCRB CDR3s that were moderately but significantly shorter.

These receptors have no identified antigens. Every bit of the isolated RNA underwent reverse transcription, so sequencing read expressed TCRB transcripts. Clones were sequenced by immunoSEQ multiplex PCR, and TCRdb holds only the in-frame ones, with some missing. The repertoire includes about 740,000 clones, 10% to 15% of them detected once, and approximately 0.022% sits in the top ten. Sequenced sample: naive CD4+ T cells from blood. These receptors all stem from a man younger than 30 with type 1 diabetes.

This clone was found a few times. The rearrangement joins TRBV2 to TRBJ1-2, with unresolved D. The CDR3 is made up of 13 amino acids. Trimming removed 1 base at V and 4 bases at J, with 7 bases between. The V gene's germline CDR1 is SNHLY and CDR2 FYNNEI. CDR3 protein: CASSEEGPYGYTF. CDR3 nucleotide sequence: TGTGCCAGCAGTGAAGAAGGCCCCTATGGCTACACCTTC.

The table lists this clone with a few counts. The chain combines TRBV10-3 with TRBJ2-1; 9 bases are a match to TRBD1. Losses at the gene ends were 10 bases for V and 3 bases for J; bases not matched to a gene: 4. CDR3 size: 13 residues. Germline CDR1 reads ENHRY; CDR2 reads SYGVKD. The CDR3 nucleotides read TGTGCCACACAGGGGGCCAACTACAATGAGCAGTTCTTC. Translation: CATQGANYNEQFF.

This sequence joins TRBV30 and TRBJ2-3, with 9 bases identical to TRBD2. This CDR3 contains 13 residues. With V trimmed by 1 base and J by 10 bases, 6 bases remained unmatched. Germline-derived CDR1 and CDR2 are GTSNPN and SVGIG (reference sequence). CDR3 in amino acids: CAWSAQTSGPQYF. The CDR3 coding sequence is TGTGCCTGGAGTGCACAGACTAGCGGACCGCAGTATTTT.

The chain couples TRBV13 to TRBJ2-1; 9 bases map to TRBD1. The V segment lost 5 bases and the J segment 4 bases; nucleotides outside the gene matches: 18. This CDR3 has 19 residues. The germline gives CDR1 PRHDT, CDR2 FYEKMQ (reference sequence). The CDR3, as DNA: TGTGCCAGCAGCCCCCCCCTAGTTGGGACAGGGTCGCATTACAATGAGCAGTTCTTC. Translation gives CASSPPLVGTGSHYNEQFF.

The J gene is TRBJ1-1, the V gene TRBV30; no firm D call. The CDR3 loop spans 11 amino acids. V shed 6 bases and J shed 0 bases, with 5 bases lying between them. CDR1 GTSNPN and CDR2 SVGIG come from the germline V gene (reference sequence). The CDR3 here is CACTLNTEAFF. Here the CDR3 DNA reads TGTGCCTGCACACTGAACACTGAAGCTTTCTTT.

This CDR3 is CASSFQLLNTEAFF. For the CDR3, the DNA is TGTGCCAGCAGTTTCCAGTTATTGAACACTGAAGCTTTCTTT. This rearrangement joins TRBV6-5 to TRBJ1-1, with D unclear. The length of the CDR3 is 14 residues. Germline V gene lookup returns CDR1 MNHEY and CDR2 SVGAGI. V dropped 4 bases and J dropped 0 bases, with 9 bases sitting between them.

This clone was observed a few times. V gene TRBV7-9 combines with J gene TRBJ2-1; 7 bases fit TRBD1. V dropped 2 bases and J dropped 6; count of bases not matched to a gene: 16. Looked up from germline, CDR1 is SEHNR and CDR2 is FQNEAQ (reference sequence). The CDR3 length is 18 residues. The CDR3 region is CASSLSGGDSVFPNEQFF. The CDR3 DNA reads as TGTGCCAGCAGCTTAAGTGGTGGGGACAGCGTGTTCCCCAATGAGCAGTTCTTC.

The table lists this clone with a few counts. The chain employs TRBV28 and TRBJ1-5, with D unresolved. V lost 3 bases and J 3 bases, leaving 9 bases between the germline ends. Germline loops: CDR1 MDHEN, CDR2 SYDVKM. This CDR3 region has 14 residues. For the CDR3, the DNA is TGTGCCAGCAGTTTGGTACAGTCCAATCAGCCCCAGCATTTT. Amino acid sequence: CASSLVQSNQPQHF. Based on the CDR3 plus reference TRBV28 and TRBJ1-5, the full variable domain is DVKVTQSSRYLVKRTGEKVFLECVQDMDHENMFWYRQDPGLGLRLIYFSYDVKMKEKGDIPEGYSVSREKKERFSLILESASTNQTSMYLCASSLVQSNQPQHFGDGTRLSIL.

This chain joins TRBV7-2 and TRBJ1-2; no clear D. This CDR3 spans 13 amino acids. Trimming cost V 6 bases and J 5 bases, with 13 bases left between them. Germline V lookup: CDR1 SGHTA, CDR2 FQGNSA. DNA of the CDR3: TGTGCCAGCAGTGCCCCTTCGAATTATGGCTACACCTTC. It yields the protein CASSAPSNYGYTF.

The V call is TRBV27, the J call TRBJ1-2; D might be TRBD1 (6 bases). This CDR3 region has 13 residues. Germline CDR1 reads MNHEY; CDR2 reads SMNVEV (reference sequence). V dropped 5 bases and J dropped 2 bases, with 9 bases sitting between them. CDR3 nucleotide sequence: TGTGCCAGCAGTAGGGGGGAAAACTATGGCTACACCTTC. Translated: CASSRGENYGYTF.

The chain uses TRBV5-1 and TRBJ2-2; 9 bases agree with TRBD2. With V trimmed by 2 bases and J by 0 bases, 2 bases remained unmatched. CDR1 and CDR2 from the germline V gene are SGHRS and YFSETQ. The CDR3 is made up of 16 amino acids. Written as DNA, the CDR3 is TGCGCCAGCAGCTTACAGCGGGGGGCGAACACCGGGGAGCTGTTTTTT. Translation gives CASSLQRGANTGELFF. Full variable domain (remainder filled in from reference TRBV5-1 and TRBJ2-2): KAGVTQTPRYLIKTRGQQVTLSCSPISGHRSVSWYQQTPGQGLQFLFEYFSETQRNKGNFPGRFSGRQFSNSRSEMNVSTLELGDSALYLCASSLQRGANTGELFFGEGSRLTVL.

The chain links TRBV11-3 to TRBJ2-1; unclear D gene. Per the germline V gene, CDR1 is SGHNT and CDR2 is YENEEA. The CDR3 is 13 amino acids. Between the trimmed V and J ends, which lost 3 bases and 8 bases, there was a span of 11 bases. In DNA form, the CDR3 reads TGTGCCAGCAGCTTTAGTTCTGGGGATGAGCAGTTCTTC. Translating it yields CASSFSSGDEQFF.

This clone was seen only a few times. The V and J genes are TRBV18 and TRBJ2-1; D perhaps matches TRBD2 (6 bases). With 2 bases removed from V and 12 bases from J, the gap between germline ends came to 11 bases. Germline values: CDR1 KGHSH, CDR2 LQKENI. The CDR3 extends over 12 amino acids. For the CDR3, the DNA is TGTGCCAGCTCACCAACCGGGACTTGGCAGTTCTTC. Translation: CASSPTGTWQFF.

The rearrangement links TRBV29-1 to TRBJ1-4; TRBD1 agrees at 7 bases. The germline V gene encodes CDR1 SQVTM and CDR2 ANQGSEA. This CDR3 region has 14 residues. The ends lost 3 bases at V and 7 bases at J; junction bases unmatched: 8. The CDR3 is CSVDIRGGGEKLFF. The CDR3 nucleotides are TGCAGCGTTGATATCAGGGGGGGCGGTGAAAAACTGTTTTTT.

This chain links TRBV7-2 with TRBJ2-1; a possible D gene is TRBD2 (5 bases). This CDR3 has 15 amino acids. Germline loops: CDR1 SGHTA, CDR2 FQGNSA. V lost 1 base to trimming and J lost 10 bases, with 17 bases between them. The CDR3 region is CASSLVGLANGEQFF. In nucleotides, the CDR3 is TGTGCCAGCAGCTTAGTAGGGCTAGCTAACGGAGAGCAGTTCTTC.

A word on this clone: This CDR3 is also generated by other DNA sequences in the sample. The chain couples TRBV7-6 to TRBJ1-1; D gene unclear. Germline V gene data show CDR1 as SGHVS and CDR2 as FNYEAQ. V gave up 0 bases and J gave up 4 bases, with 9 bases separating them. The CDR3 spans 14 residues. The CDR3 loop is CASSLAGGGTEAFF. In nucleotides, the CDR3 is TGTGCCAGCAGCTTAGCCGGAGGAGGCACTGAAGCTTTCTTT. Using reference TRBV7-6 and TRBJ1-1 for the parts outside the CDR3, the full variable domain is GAGVSQSPRYKVTKRGQDVALRCDPISGHVSLYWYRQALGQGPEFLTYFNYEAQQDKSGLPNDRFSAERPEGSISTLTIQRTEQRDSAMYRCASSLAGGGTEAFFGQGTRLTVV.

In its sample, this clone was seen a few times. The chain has TRBV29-1 and TRBJ1-1; D is ambiguous. Germline V gene data show CDR1 as SQVTM and CDR2 as ANQGSEA. The CDR3 runs to 13 residues. Trimming took 7 bases from V and 5 from J, leaving 17 bases between them. Written as DNA, the CDR3 is TGCAGCGCCGACCGCTTAGGGTTGACTGAAGCTTTCTTT. Its translation: CSADRLGLTEAFF.

J is TRBJ1-2 and V is TRBV28; no definite D call. This CDR3 has 11 residues. V was shortened by 5 bases and J by 3 bases, with 4 bases between the two germline ends. Germline assignment: CDR1 MDHEN and CDR2 SYDVKM. The CDR3 region is CASSPDYGYTF. The CDR3 DNA reads TGTGCCAGCAGTCCGGACTATGGCTACACCTTC.

This clone was seen more than once but under ten times. The J gene is TRBJ1-5, the V gene TRBV29-1; D is unresolved. V was cut by 3 bases and J by 4 bases, with 7 bases left in between. The CDR3 contains 12 residues. CDR1 is SQVTM, CDR2 ANQGSEA, per germline. The CDR3 here is CSVESGNQPQHF. The CDR3 coding sequence is TGCAGCGTTGAGAGTGGTAATCAGCCCCAGCATTTT.

This clone was picked up a small number of times. This chain links TRBV27 with TRBJ1-1; 9 bases line up with TRBD1. This CDR3 has 14 amino acids. J gave up 3 bases and V 8 bases, and 7 bases lay outside the gene matches. Looked up from germline, CDR1 is MNHEY and CDR2 is SMNVEV (reference sequence). Written as DNA, the CDR3 is TGTGCCAGCGCAAACAGGGGGCCGGACACTGAAGCTTTCTTT. It encodes CASANRGPDTEAFF.

The CDR3 DNA reads as TGTGCCAGCTCACTGGGTGAGGGGGTCTACAATGAGCAGTTCTTC. Its protein is CASSLGEGVYNEQFF. The chain couples TRBV18 to TRBJ2-1, with a tentative D call TRBD1 (6 bases). The CDR3 length is 15 residues. Between the trimmed V and J ends, which lost 4 bases and 3 bases, there was a span of 13 bases. Per the germline V gene, CDR1 is KGHSH and CDR2 is LQKENI.